This T cell receptor (beta chain) was sequenced during a study of CD8 T cells in Susac syndrome. General observations from the study: The relatively small number of individuals in the TCR sequencing and HLA analysis was acknowledged by the study.

Points on this clonotype: Antigen specificity is unknown.

The sequenced target, TCR beta, came from blood CD8+ and CD4+ T cells. Relapsing-remitting disease, either stable or active, was present in the multiple sclerosis controls, who were treatment-naive patients. RNA totalling roughly 0.5 to 1 ug underwent reverse transcription with random hexamers. immunoSEQ multiplex PCR amplified TCR beta CDR3 across 54 Vbeta, 13 Jbeta. TCRdb re-called the immunoSEQ multiplex PCR reads through MiXCR, storing one row per CDR3 protein. This sample carries 130,000 or so distinct CDR3 sequences, around 85% of them seen once, and the ten largest clones take roughly 0.48%. Trimming cost V 0 bases and J 3 bases; bases outside gene matches: 13. The length of the CDR3 is 18 residues. The germline V gene encodes CDR1 SNHLY and CDR2 FYNNEI.

The sample consisted of CD8+ T cells from PBMCs. The J gene is TRBJ1-2, the V gene TRBV2; TRBD1 agrees at 7 bases. The clonotype comes from a human donor with multiple sclerosis. The CDR3 nucleotides are TGTGCCAGCAGTGAAGCGCTTTTTCAGGGGGGGCAGGACTATGGCTACACCTTC. Translated: CASSEALFQGGQDYGYTF.